Below are 24 T cell receptor beta chains sequenced from a single sample in a study of shared T cell receptors in the human thymus (dated by TCRdb to about 2021). Library generation was performed with the immunoSEQ multiplex PCR assay. TCRdb provides this immuneACCESS table in a form limited to in-frame rearrangements. Some clones are lacking; in checked studies, under half of them reflect an unresolved V gene, and why the rest are absent is not known. The sample table holds over 650,000 clones, of which 87% were seen once. The ten largest make up more than 0.009% of the sample. This sample also appeared in a second study, on human thymus T cells.

The source material was thymocytes. These receptors were taken from a boy less than two years old with a congenital heart defect. Donor details come from another sample of the same person, matched by shared clones.

The genes are TRBV15 and TRBJ2-2; D possibly corresponds to TRBD2 (6 bases). This CDR3 has 19 residues. Germline CDR1 and CDR2: LNHNV and YYDKDF (reference sequence). V lost 0 bases, J lost 7 bases, and 24 bases lay in between. CDR3: CATSRDPGIRGRDGGELFF. CDR3 in DNA: TGTGCCACCAGCAGAGACCCAGGCATACGTGGGCGGGACGGCGGGGAGCTGTTTTTT.

CDR3 bases: TGCGCCAGCAGCTTCCCCGGGACAGGGGGTGAAGCTTTCTTT. The encoded protein is CASSFPGTGGEAFF. The chain uses TRBV5-1 and TRBJ1-1; 11 nucleotides line up with TRBD1. Germline V CDR1 and CDR2: SGHRS, YFSETQ. Germline trimming cut 2 bases from V and 7 bases from J; bases unmatched to any gene: 4. CDR3 length: 14 amino acids.

The chain is built from TRBV5-1 and TRBJ2-2; 8 bases map to TRBD2. Germline values: CDR1 SGHRS, CDR2 YFSETQ. This CDR3 contains 15 residues. The V gene end was trimmed by 2 bases and the J gene end by 7 bases; junction bases not matched to a gene: 7. The CDR3 spells CASSFFREGRGELFF. The CDR3 DNA is TGCGCCAGCAGCTTTTTTCGGGAGGGCCGCGGGGAGCTGTTTTTT.

This clone showed up just a few times. The V and J genes are TRBV4-1 and TRBJ1-3, with 7 positions matching TRBD1. CDR1 and CDR2 from the germline V gene are MGHRA and YSYEKL. V lost 0 bases and J lost 4; bases outside the gene matches: 3. The CDR3 has 15 residues. The CDR3 spells CASSQDRGLGNTIYF. CDR3 in DNA: TGCGCCAGCAGCCAAGATAGGGGGCTAGGAAACACCATATATTTT.

The chain couples TRBV6-1 to TRBJ2-4; TRBD2 might be the D (5 bases). Trimming pared 3 bases from V and 0 bases from J, leaving 9 bases between. Germline CDR1 MNHNS, CDR2 SASEGT. There are 15 residues in the CDR3. The CDR3 DNA follows: TGTGCCAGCAGTGATCCGGGATTAGCCAAAAACATTCAGTACTTC. This gives the protein CASSDPGLAKNIQYF.

The V call is TRBV6-6, the J call TRBJ1-4; D gene uncertain. CDR1 MNHNY and CDR2 SVGAGI come from the germline V gene (reference sequence). CDR3 length: 15 amino acids. The V gene lost 0 bases and the J gene lost 3 bases, with 8 bases spanning the gap. CDR3 amino acids: CASSYSKLANEKLFF. The CDR3 region has the DNA TGTGCCAGCAGTTACTCGAAGCTGGCTAATGAAAAACTGTTTTTT.

The J gene is TRBJ2-1, the V gene TRBV11-2, with 14 positions matching TRBD2. Unmatched junction bases numbered 10, after V lost 1 base and J lost 8 bases. The CDR3 has 18 residues. The germline V gene encodes CDR1 SGHAT and CDR2 FQNNGV. The CDR3 DNA follows: TGTGCCAGCAGCTTAGGATTCGACGGGACTAGCGGGAGCGATGAGCAGTTCTTC. This sequence encodes CASSLGFDGTSGSDEQFF.

The chain has TRBV2 and TRBJ2-5, with TRBD2 identical over 7 bases. V lost 5 bases and J lost 5; bases outside the gene matches: 11. This CDR3 is built from 15 residues. Germline assignment: CDR1 SNHLY and CDR2 FYNNEI. The CDR3 region is CASSPGGTPRETQYF. CDR3 bases: TGTGCCAGCAGTCCCGGGGGGACTCCCAGGGAGACCCAGTACTTC.

The chain couples TRBV5-4 to TRBJ2-3; TRBD2 matches 9 bases. CDR1 is SGHNT, CDR2 YYREEE, per germline (reference sequence). Trimming cost V 3 bases and J 1 base; bases outside gene matches: 6. The CDR3 is made up of 16 amino acids. The CDR3 DNA reads as TGTGCCAGCAGCTGGGGCGAGCGGGGGGGCACAGATACGCAGTATTTT. Its protein product is CASSWGERGGTDTQYF.

The genes are TRBV29-1 and TRBJ2-5; maybe TRBD1 (7 bases). CDR1 and CDR2 from the germline V gene are SQVTM and ANQGSEA. V shed 3 bases and J shed 3 bases, with 17 bases lying between them. This CDR3 is built from 15 residues. The DNA of the CDR3 is TGCAGCGTTGACGGGGCGGGGACAGCCGAAGAGACCCAGTACTTC. It is translated as CSVDGAGTAEETQYF.

This chain connects TRBV6-6 to TRBJ1-2; the match to TRBD1 covers 7 bases. J lost 2 bases, V lost 6 bases, and 6 bases had no gene match. CDR1 and CDR2 (germline): MNHNY, SVGAGI (reference sequence). The CDR3 length is 14 residues. Here the CDR3 DNA reads TGTGCCAGCAGCCCCAACAGGGGAAACTATGGCTACACCTTC. Its translation is CASSPNRGNYGYTF.

The chain links TRBV5-4 to TRBJ2-1; 8 positions agree with TRBD2. V trimming: 7 bases; J trimming: 1 base; junction bases outside the gene matches: 16. Germline CDR1 is SGHNT and CDR2 is YYREEE (reference sequence). The CDR3 is 18 amino acids. Here the CDR3 DNA reads TGTGCCAGCCGCCTCACTTCGAACGGGGGGGCGTCCTACAATGAGCAGTTCTTC. Its translation is CASRLTSNGGASYNEQFF.

The chain has TRBV13 and TRBJ2-7; 15 bases line up with TRBD2. The germline CDR1 and CDR2 sequences are PRHDT and FYEKMQ (reference sequence). V was clipped by 5 bases and J by 1 base; unmatched bases: 9. The CDR3 has 18 residues. CDR3 nucleotide sequence: TGTGCCAGCAGCCCGGGACTAGCGGGGGGCCCTCCTTCCTACGAGCAGTACTTC. The encoded protein is CASSPGLAGGPPSYEQYF.

This clone showed up just once. The rearrangement links TRBV13 to TRBJ2-2; 8 bases align to TRBD1. The CDR3 consists of 15 residues. Per germline, CDR1 PRHDT and CDR2 FYEKMQ (reference sequence). The V and J ends lost 5 bases and 13 bases, in that order; junction bases with no gene match: 15. The CDR3 region is CASSAPGQDPVGLFF. CDR3 DNA: TGTGCCAGCAGCGCCCCGGGACAGGACCCCGTGGGGCTGTTTTTT.

Notes on this clone: Other DNA sequences within the sample encode an identical CDR3. J is TRBJ1-3 and V is TRBV6-5, with D unresolved. The CDR3 spans 13 residues. V lost 5 bases to trimming and J lost 0 bases, with 5 bases between them. Germline CDR1 and CDR2: MNHEY and SVGAGI. The CDR3, as DNA: TGTGCCAGCAGTCTGAGCTCTGGAAACACCATATATTTT. Its protein product is CASSLSSGNTIYF.

This chain uses TRBV10-1 with TRBJ1-2; 9 bases map to TRBD1. The CDR3 totals 14 residues. Trimming cost V 7 bases and J 6 bases; bases outside gene matches: 9. CDR1 is WNHNN and CDR2 is SYGVQD in the germline V gene (reference sequence). The CDR3 coding sequence is TGCGCCAGCAAAAGTTTACAGGGGGCGGATGGCTACACCTTC. Translating gives CASKSLQGADGYTF.

Remarks on this clone: One end of the junction is discordant with germline, which a read error may explain. The J gene is TRBJ1-5, the V gene TRBV5-6; 9 positions agree with TRBD1. Germline CDR1 SGHDT, CDR2 YYEEEE. CDR3 size: 17 residues. CDR3 coding DNA: TGTGTCAGCAGCATACAAGCGCCGGGACAGGGATCTCAGCCCCAGCATTTT. It specifies CVSSIQAPGQGSQPQHF.

The J gene is TRBJ1-1, the V gene TRBV6-5, with D perhaps matching TRBD1 (5 bases). The germline V gene has CDR1 MNHEY and CDR2 SVGAGI. The CDR3 is 15 amino acids. V was pared by 4 bases and J by 5 bases, with 17 bases between. The CDR3 sequence: CASSSTSGMRTEAFF. The CDR3, as DNA: TGTGCCAGCAGTTCGACCTCAGGGATGAGGACTGAAGCTTTCTTT.

This clone was counted between two and nine times. Distinct nucleotide sequences in the sample also encode this CDR3. This chain connects TRBV4-3 to TRBJ2-7; 10 positions match TRBD1. V lost 0 bases, J lost 2 bases, and 4 bases stayed unmatched. The germline gives CDR1 LGHNA, CDR2 YSLEER. The CDR3 consists of 16 residues. The CDR3 DNA reads as TGCGCCAGCAGCCAAGATGGGGGACAGGGGACCTACGAGCAGTACTTC. It specifies CASSQDGGQGTYEQYF.

J is TRBJ1-1 and V is TRBV6-5; D remains ambiguous. V lost 6 bases and J lost 3, with 11 bases in between. Per the germline V gene, CDR1 is MNHEY and CDR2 is SVGAGI. The CDR3 extends over 13 amino acids. The CDR3 region has the DNA TGTGCCAGCAGCACAAGAATCGACACTGAAGCTTTCTTT. This gives the protein CASSTRIDTEAFF.

This clone appeared a few times. The rearrangement joins TRBV27 to TRBJ2-4; 8 positions agree with TRBD2. CDR1 MNHEY and CDR2 SMNVEV come from the germline V gene (reference sequence). With V trimmed by 5 bases and J by 3 bases, 15 bases remained unmatched. The CDR3 consists of 18 residues. CDR3 protein: CASSPQSPREGLKNIQYF. CDR3 DNA sequence: TGTGCCAGCAGTCCTCAAAGCCCACGGGAGGGCCTCAAAAACATTCAGTACTTC.

Only a few counts were recorded for this clone. This chain joins TRBV2 and TRBJ2-7, with 7 bases that match TRBD1. CDR1 is SNHLY and CDR2 is FYNNEI in the germline V gene. The trim removed 6 bases at V and 4 bases at J, leaving 3 bases unmatched. This CDR3 spans 12 amino acids. CDR3 sequence (DNA): TGTGCCAGCAGGGGGACAGCTTACGAGCAGTACTTC. Translation: CASRGTAYEQYF.

CDR3 amino acids: CASSLEREFTGELFF. DNA for the CDR3: TGTGCCAGCAGTTTAGAGCGGGAGTTCACCGGGGAGCTGTTTTTT. The V gene is TRBV28, the J gene TRBJ2-2; 8 nucleotides match TRBD2. The CDR3 consists of 15 residues. Germline V gives CDR1 MDHEN, CDR2 SYDVKM. The J segment lost 4 bases and the V segment lost 2 bases, leaving 3 bases of the junction unmatched.

This chain joins TRBV6-1 and TRBJ1-6, with D possibly matching TRBD1 (5 bases). V dropped 5 bases and J dropped 5 bases, with 10 bases sitting between them. Germline V gene lookup returns CDR1 MNHNS and CDR2 SASEGT. The CDR3 is 14 residues long. The CDR3 DNA is TGTGCCAGCAGTTCCCCGGGGGATAATTCACCCCTCCACTTT. Translation gives CASSSPGDNSPLHF.